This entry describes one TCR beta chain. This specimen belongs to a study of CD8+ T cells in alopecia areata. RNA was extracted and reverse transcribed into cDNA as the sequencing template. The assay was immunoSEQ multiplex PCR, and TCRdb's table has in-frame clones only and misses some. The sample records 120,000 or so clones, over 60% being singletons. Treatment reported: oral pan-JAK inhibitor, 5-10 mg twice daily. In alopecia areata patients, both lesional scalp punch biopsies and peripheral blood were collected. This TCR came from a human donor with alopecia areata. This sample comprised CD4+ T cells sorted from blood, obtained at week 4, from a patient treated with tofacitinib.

CDR3 region: CASSSSGSWGTQYF. CDR3 in DNA: TGTGCCAGCAGCTCATCTGGGAGTTGGGGGACCCAGTACTTC. This chain connects TRBV9 to TRBJ2-5; a weak D match, TRBD2 (5 bases). This CDR3 comprises 14 residues. V lost 4 bases and J 7 bases, leaving 17 bases between the germline ends. Germline V gives CDR1 SGDLS, CDR2 YYNGEE.